The clone carrying this T cell receptor (beta chain) was found a few times. Its specificity is unknown. These data are taken from a study of T cell repertoires in cytomegalovirus infection. Study as a whole: Public TCR beta signatures were indicative of both CMV infection and a matching HLA type.

In TCRdb, the reads were re-called with MiXCR into one record per CDR3 protein. Seen here are roughly 51,000 distinct CDR3 sequences, 20% to 25% observed once, and the top ten hold around a quarter. Trimming shortened V by 2 bases and J by 1 base, and 16 bases separated the two germline ends. There are 17 residues in the CDR3. Germline values: CDR1 SGHTA, CDR2 FQGNSA. Here the sequenced sample was CD8+ T cells from cultured PBMCs, taken from culture after CMV antigen stimulation. V usage is TRBV7-2 and J usage is TRBJ2-3; D is perhaps TRBD2 (6 bases). The TCR was taken from a human donor in good health (CMV status not recorded). Some clones in this sample may be carry-over from other donors' samples. CDR3 protein: CASSLRGWTRGTDTQYF. The CDR3 region has the DNA TGTGCCAGCAGCTTACGGGGGTGGACGAGGGGCACAGATACGCAGTATTTT.